The present T cell receptor (beta chain) was sequenced within a study of T cell repertoires in cytomegalovirus infection. Overall study: Public signatures in TCR beta pointed to CMV infection and matching HLA type. Regarding the study as a whole: The study found HLA-C-restricted CMV-specific TCR beta clonotypes dominating the ex vivo response. There were carriers of CMV plus the relevant HLA, and cumulative public TCR beta family frequency identified them.

There are 14 residues in the CDR3. CDR1 is SNHLY and CDR2 is FYNNEI in the germline V gene. J lost 3 bases, V lost 6 bases, and 3 bases had no gene match. This clonotype was seen more than once but under ten times. What it recognizes is unknown. TCRdb fed the reads into MiXCR, producing one record per CDR3 protein. The sample holds roughly 320,000 distinct CDR3 sequences; approximately 10% are singletons and the top ten take less than 3%. The chain is built from TRBV2 and TRBJ2-2, with 8 bases identical to TRBD2. The specimen sequenced was PBMCs. The TCR was taken from a human donor in good health (CMV status not recorded). Some clones in this sample may be carry-over from other donors' samples. As DNA, the CDR3 is TGTGCCAGCAGGCAAGCGGGGGACACCGGGGAGCTGTTTTTT. Amino acids: CASRQAGDTGELFF.